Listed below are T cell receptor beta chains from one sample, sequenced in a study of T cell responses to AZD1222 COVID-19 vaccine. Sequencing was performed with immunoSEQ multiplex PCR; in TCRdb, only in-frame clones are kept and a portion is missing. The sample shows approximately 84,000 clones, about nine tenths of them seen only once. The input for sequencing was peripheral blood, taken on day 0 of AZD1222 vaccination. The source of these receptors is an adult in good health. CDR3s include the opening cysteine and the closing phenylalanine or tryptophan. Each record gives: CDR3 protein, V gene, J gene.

CSVSPPGIRDTGELFF	TRBV29-1	TRBJ2-2
CASSKGIGADTQYF	TRBV7-8	TRBJ2-3
CAWSPIDRGNTEAFF	TRBV30	TRBJ1-1
CASSQELAGEDNEQFF	TRBV4-2	TRBJ2-1
CASTGDSYSGNTIYF	TRBV3-1/TRBV3-2	TRBJ1-3
CASSILRDRGLTQYF	TRBV19	TRBJ2-3
CASSLGLASYNEQFF	TRBV27	TRBJ2-1
CASEGQGEDNEQFF	TRBV6-6	TRBJ2-1
CASSWGGGLSNQPQHF	TRBV5-6	TRBJ1-5
CASCTSGGADEQFF	TRBV7-9	TRBJ2-1
CASSWDRGRSNEKLFF	TRBV6-5	TRBJ1-4
CASSERVEGNQPQHF	TRBV6-1	TRBJ1-5
CASSLFFGGATDTQYF	TRBV5-1	TRBJ2-3
CASSPVRQGTGELFF	TRBV18	TRBJ2-2
CASSYSTRNTIYF	TRBV6-5	TRBJ1-3
CASTPLPHAIYNEQFF	TRBV9	TRBJ2-1
CASSLTGAGAGGNQPQHF	TRBV7-3	TRBJ1-5
CASSLGREMGNTIYF	TRBV5-6	TRBJ1-3
CASSLNPGASGNTIYF	TRBV7-6	TRBJ1-3
CASSQVETGDQPQHF	TRBV4-2	TRBJ1-5
CASSLASGSTYEQYF	TRBV5-1	TRBJ2-7
CASQDQNTEAFF	TRBV6-5	TRBJ1-1
CASSFTTGNTQYF	TRBV12-3/TRBV12-4	TRBJ2-3
CASSLGRQVYYEQYF	TRBV7-8	TRBJ2-7
CSGALGDTEAFF	TRBV29-1	TRBJ1-1
CASSLGLMNTEAFF	TRBV5-6	TRBJ1-1
CATVGQGIFGGYTF	TRBV24-1	TRBJ1-2
CASSYQGEGTEAFF	TRBV11-2	TRBJ1-1
CASSPFWVQFF	TRBV6-5	TRBJ2-1
CASSFRGSTGYKNSPLHF	TRBV5-5	TRBJ1-6